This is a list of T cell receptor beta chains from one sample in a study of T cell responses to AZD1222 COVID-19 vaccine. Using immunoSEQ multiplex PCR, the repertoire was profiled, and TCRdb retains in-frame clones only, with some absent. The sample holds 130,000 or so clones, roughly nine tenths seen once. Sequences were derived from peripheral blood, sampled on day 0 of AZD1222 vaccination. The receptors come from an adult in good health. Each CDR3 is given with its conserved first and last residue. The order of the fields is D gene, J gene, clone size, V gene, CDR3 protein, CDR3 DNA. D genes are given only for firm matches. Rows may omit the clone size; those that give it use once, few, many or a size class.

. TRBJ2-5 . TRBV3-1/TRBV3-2 CASSQSFSSGETQYF TGTGCCAGCAGCCAATCTTTCTCCTCCGGGGAGACCCAGTACTTC
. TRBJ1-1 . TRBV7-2 CASSLGTEAFF TGTGCCAGCAGCTTAGGCACTGAAGCTTTCTTT
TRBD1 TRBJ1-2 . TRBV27 CASALGDRLDGYTF TGTGCCAGCGCCCTAGGGGACAGGTTAGATGGCTACACCTTC
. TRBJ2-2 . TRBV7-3 CASSPPVGGELFF TGTGCCAGCAGCCCTCCGGTGGGCGGGGAGCTGTTTTTT
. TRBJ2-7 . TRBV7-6 CASSLAGGWEQYF TGTGCCAGCAGCTTAGCGGGGGGCTGGGAGCAGTACTTC
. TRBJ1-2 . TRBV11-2 CASSLGRQDGYTF TGTGCCAGCAGCTTGGGACGTCAGGATGGCTACACCTTC
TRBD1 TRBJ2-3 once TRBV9 CASSPADRDPDTQYF TGTGCCAGCAGCCCTGCCGACAGGGACCCAGATACGCAGTATTTT
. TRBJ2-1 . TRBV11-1 CASSLEAVPYYNEQFF TGTGCCAGCAGCTTAGAGGCAGTTCCCTACTACAATGAGCAGTTCTTC
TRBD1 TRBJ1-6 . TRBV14 CASSSRTGETDSYNSPLHF TGTGCCAGCAGCTCTCGGACAGGAGAAACTGACTCCTATAATTCACCCCTCCACTTT
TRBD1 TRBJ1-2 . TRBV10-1 CASSNLRDRPYIRF TGCGCCAGCAGCAACCTCCGGGACAGGCCCTACATCCGATTC
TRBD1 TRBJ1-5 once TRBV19 CASSIRQGSNQPQHF TGTGCCAGTAGTATAAGACAGGGCTCAAATCAGCCCCAGCATTTT
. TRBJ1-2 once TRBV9 CASSAGGSASYGYTF TGTGCCAGCAGCGCCGGTGGATCGGCTAGCTATGGCTACACCTTC
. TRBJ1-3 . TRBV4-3 CASSQDFHRGLAGNTIYF TGCGCCAGCAGCCAAGATTTCCACCGGGGTCTAGCGGGAAACACCATATATTTT
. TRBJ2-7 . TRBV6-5 CASRGRTSYEQYF TGTGCCAGCAGAGGACGGACCTCCTACGAGCAGTACTTC
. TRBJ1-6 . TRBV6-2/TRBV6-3 CASSLMASPLHF TGTGCCAGCAGTTTAATGGCCTCACCCCTCCACTTT
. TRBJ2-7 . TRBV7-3 CASSLAGQHEQYF TGTGCCAGCAGCTTAGCGGGACAACACGAGCAGTACTTC